Presented here are 14 T cell receptor beta chains from one specimen sequenced in a study of blood T cell repertoires in COVID-19. The data were produced by immunoSEQ multiplex PCR, yet TCRdb's version contains in-frame clones alone and is incomplete. The sample has 250,000 to 350,000 clones, roughly 85% seen once. The sequenced sample consisted of peripheral blood. The source of these receptors is a woman in her twenties or thirties with active or convalescent COVID-19.

The J gene is TRBJ2-7, the V gene TRBV9; D perhaps matches TRBD1 (5 bases). CDR1 is SGDLS, CDR2 YYNGEE, per germline. Deletions cut 1 base from V and 6 bases from J, with 17 bases between. The CDR3 is 15 residues long. The CDR3 DNA is TGTGCCAGCAGCGTAAACTCCAGGGCATTGTCCGAGCAGTACTTC. It yields the protein CASSVNSRALSEQYF.

The J gene is TRBJ2-5, the V gene TRBV7-3; 11 positions agree with TRBD1. Per germline, CDR1 SGHTA and CDR2 FQGTGA. The trim removed 2 bases at V and 1 base at J, leaving 3 bases unmatched. This CDR3 has 16 residues. The CDR3 here is CASSLHGTGGQETQYF. CDR3 sequence (DNA): TGTGCCAGCAGCTTACACGGGACAGGGGGCCAAGAGACCCAGTACTTC.

CDR3 sequence: CASSLRRENTEAFF. CDR3 in DNA: TGTGCCAGCAGCTTGCGCCGGGAGAACACTGAAGCTTTCTTT. This chain uses TRBV5-5 with TRBJ1-1, with unresolved D. CDR1 and CDR2 from the germline V gene are SGHKS and YYEKEE (reference sequence). The V end was cut by 1 base, the J end by 1 base, with 8 bases between. The CDR3 covers 14 residues. Full variable domain (rest looked up from reference TRBV5-5 and TRBJ1-1): DAGVTQSPTHLIKTRGQQVTLRCSPISGHKSVSWYQQVLGQGPQFIFQYYEKEERGRGNFPDRFSARQFPNYSSELNVNALLLGDSALYLCASSLRRENTEAFFGQGTRLTVV.

The chain employs TRBV19 and TRBJ2-3; 8 bases fit TRBD1. Trimming cost V 5 bases and J 5 bases; bases outside gene matches: 6. Germline V gene data show CDR1 as LNHDA and CDR2 as SQIVND (reference sequence). This CDR3 spans 14 amino acids. CDR3 sequence reads: CASSPGQGIDTQYF. DNA for the CDR3: TGTGCCAGTAGTCCTGGACAGGGAATAGATACGCAGTATTTT.

Remarks on this clone: Additional DNA sequences in this sample encode the identical CDR3. V gene TRBV20-1 combines with J gene TRBJ1-6; 8 positions agree with TRBD1. V was pared by 3 bases and J by 8 bases, with 3 bases of the junction left unmatched. This CDR3 region has 13 residues. CDR1 is DFQATT and CDR2 is SNEGSKA in the germline V gene (reference sequence). CDR3 DNA sequence: TGCAGTGCTAGTCAGGGGGCAGATTCACCCCTCCACTTT. Its translation: CSASQGADSPLHF.

The rearrangement uses TRBV5-6 and TRBJ2-7; tentatively, D is TRBD1 (6 bases). Looked up from germline, CDR1 is SGHDT and CDR2 is YYEEEE. V was clipped by 4 bases and J by 4 bases, with 9 bases between them. The CDR3 length is 12 residues. CDR3 residues: CASSIQGYEQYF. The CDR3 DNA sequence: TGTGCCAGCAGCATACAGGGTTACGAGCAGTACTTC. The full variable domain, in which reference TRBV5-6 and TRBJ2-7 provide the parts outside the CDR3, is DAGVTQSPTHLIKTRGQQVTLRCSPKSGHDTVSWYQQALGQGPQFIFQYYEEEERQRGNFPDRFSGHQFPNYSSELNVNALLLGDSALYLCASSIQGYEQYFGPGTRLTVT.

The chain couples TRBV5-1 to TRBJ1-2, with TRBD1 matching over 8 bases. V was pared by 4 bases and J by 3 bases, with 8 bases of the junction left unmatched. CDR3 length equals 15 residues. Germline lookup yields CDR1 SGHRS and CDR2 YFSETQ. The CDR3 sequence: CASSAGTGLHYGYTF. Written as DNA, the CDR3 is TGCGCCAGCAGCGCCGGGACAGGCCTCCACTATGGCTACACCTTC.

This chain links TRBV7-3 with TRBJ2-2, with 8 bases that match TRBD1. Germline trimming cut 5 bases from V and 6 bases from J; bases unmatched to any gene: 5. The germline gives CDR1 SGHTA, CDR2 FQGTGA. This CDR3 is 14 amino acids long. The CDR3 sequence is CASSPDRAPGELFF. The CDR3 region has the DNA TGTGCCAGCAGCCCGGACAGGGCGCCCGGGGAGCTGTTTTTT.

The chain combines TRBV6-2 or TRBV6-3 with TRBJ1-2; D gene unclear. Deletions cut 2 bases from V and 4 bases from J, with 8 bases between. Germline V gene data show CDR1 as MNHEY and CDR2 as SVGEGT. The CDR3 contains 13 residues. Written as DNA, the CDR3 is TGTGCCAGCAGTTACCGGGGAGGCTATGGCTACACCTTC. Translation: CASSYRGGYGYTF.

The V and J genes are TRBV27 and TRBJ1-4, with D perhaps matching TRBD1 (5 bases). Trimming left V 9 bases short and J 6 bases short, with 11 bases between. The CDR3 has 12 residues. In germline, CDR1 is MNHEY, CDR2 SMNVEV (reference sequence). The CDR3 nucleotides are TGTGCCAGACGGAGGGGCGATGAAAAACTGTTTTTT. The encoded protein is CARRRGDEKLFF.

The J gene is TRBJ2-3, the V gene TRBV6-4; D perhaps matches TRBD2 (6 bases). Trimming left V 8 bases short and J 2 bases short, with 14 bases between. The CDR3 is 14 residues long. Germline CDR1 reads MRHNA; CDR2 reads SNTAGT. CDR3 sequence reads: CASRDSLLTDTQYF. The DNA for the CDR3 is TGTGCCAGCCGGGACTCACTCCTCACAGATACGCAGTATTTT.

The CDR3 reads CASSQTGVNTEAFF. For the CDR3, the DNA is TGTGCCAGCAGCCAGACAGGAGTAAACACTGAAGCTTTCTTT. The chain uses TRBV7-3 and TRBJ1-1, with a possible D match to TRBD1 (6 bases). V was clipped by 5 bases and J by 2 bases, with 12 bases between them. There are 14 residues in the CDR3. The germline V gene has CDR1 SGHTA and CDR2 FQGTGA.

The rearrangement links TRBV7-2 to TRBJ2-7; 9 positions match TRBD1. This CDR3 region has 16 residues. The trim removed 3 bases at V and 3 bases at J, leaving 9 bases unmatched. The germline gives CDR1 SGHTA, CDR2 FQGNSA. The CDR3 reads CASSLGPGQGHYEQYF. DNA for the CDR3: TGTGCCAGCAGCTTGGGACCGGGACAGGGTCACTACGAGCAGTACTTC.

This sequence joins TRBV11-2 and TRBJ1-1; 7 nucleotides align to TRBD1. Germline loops: CDR1 SGHAT, CDR2 FQNNGV. V gave up 5 bases and J gave up 4 bases; unmatched junction bases: 7. The CDR3 sequence is 14 residues long. DNA for the CDR3: TGTGCCAGCAGCGGGACAGCTTGGGGCACTGAAGCTTTCTTT. Residues: CASSGTAWGTEAFF.